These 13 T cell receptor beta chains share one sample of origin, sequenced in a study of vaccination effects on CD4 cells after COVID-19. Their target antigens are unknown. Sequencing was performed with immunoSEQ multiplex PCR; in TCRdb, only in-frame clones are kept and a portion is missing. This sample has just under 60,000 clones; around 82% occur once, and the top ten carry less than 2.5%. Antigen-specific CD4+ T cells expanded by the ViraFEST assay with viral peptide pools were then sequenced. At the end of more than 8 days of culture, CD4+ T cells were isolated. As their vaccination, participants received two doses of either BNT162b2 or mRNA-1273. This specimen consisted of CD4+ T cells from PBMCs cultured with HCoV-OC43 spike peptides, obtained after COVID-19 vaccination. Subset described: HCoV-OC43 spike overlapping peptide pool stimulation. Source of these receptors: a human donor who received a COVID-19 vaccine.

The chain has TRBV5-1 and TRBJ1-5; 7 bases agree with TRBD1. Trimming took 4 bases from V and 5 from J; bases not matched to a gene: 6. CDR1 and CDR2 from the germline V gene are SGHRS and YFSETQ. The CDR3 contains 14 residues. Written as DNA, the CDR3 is TGCGCCAGCAGCCCCGGGGACAGTGATCAGCCCCAGCATTTT. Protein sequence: CASSPGDSDQPQHF.

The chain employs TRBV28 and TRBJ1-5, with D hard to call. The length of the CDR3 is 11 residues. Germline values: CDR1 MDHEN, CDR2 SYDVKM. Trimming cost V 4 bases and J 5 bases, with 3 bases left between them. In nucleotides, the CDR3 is TGTGCCAGCAGTTCCTATCAGCCCCAGCATTTT. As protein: CASSSYQPQHF. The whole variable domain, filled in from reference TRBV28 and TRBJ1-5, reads DVKVTQSSRYLVKRTGEKVFLECVQDMDHENMFWYRQDPGLGLRLIYFSYDVKMKEKGDIPEGYSVSREKKERFSLILESASTNQTSMYLCASSSYQPQHFGDGTRLSIL.

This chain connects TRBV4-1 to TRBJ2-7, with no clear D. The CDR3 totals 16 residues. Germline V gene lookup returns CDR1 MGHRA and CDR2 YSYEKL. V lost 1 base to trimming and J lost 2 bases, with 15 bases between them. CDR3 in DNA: TGCGCCAGCAGCCAAGGACCACCGCCAATAACCTACGAGCAGTACGTC. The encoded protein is CASSQGPPPITYEQYV.

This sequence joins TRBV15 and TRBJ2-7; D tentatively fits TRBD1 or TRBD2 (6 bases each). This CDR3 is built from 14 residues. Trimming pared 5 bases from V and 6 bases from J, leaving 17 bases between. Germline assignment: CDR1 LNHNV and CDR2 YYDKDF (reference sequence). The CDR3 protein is CATSEGWGAAEQYV. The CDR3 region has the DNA TGTGCCACCAGCGAAGGTTGGGGGGCCGCCGAGCAGTACGTC.

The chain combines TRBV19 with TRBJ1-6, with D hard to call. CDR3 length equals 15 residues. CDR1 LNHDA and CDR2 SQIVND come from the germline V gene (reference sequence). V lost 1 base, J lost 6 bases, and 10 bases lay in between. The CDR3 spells CASSIGNWANSPLHF. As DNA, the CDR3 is TGTGCCAGTAGTATAGGGAATTGGGCTAATTCACCCCTCCACTTT. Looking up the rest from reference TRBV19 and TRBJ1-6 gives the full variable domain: DGGITQSPKYLFRKEGQNVTLSCEQNLNHDAMYWYRQDPGQGLRLIYYSQIVNDFQKGDIAEGYSVSREKKESFPLTVTSAQKNPTAFYLCASSIGNWANSPLHFGNGTRLTVT.

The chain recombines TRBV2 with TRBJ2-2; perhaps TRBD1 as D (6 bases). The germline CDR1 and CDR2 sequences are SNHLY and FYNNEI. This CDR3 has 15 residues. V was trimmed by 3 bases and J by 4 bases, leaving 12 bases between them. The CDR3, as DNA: TGTGCCAGCAGTGAGGGGGCTTGGGGCACCGGGGAGCTGTTTTTT. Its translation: CASSEGAWGTGELFF.

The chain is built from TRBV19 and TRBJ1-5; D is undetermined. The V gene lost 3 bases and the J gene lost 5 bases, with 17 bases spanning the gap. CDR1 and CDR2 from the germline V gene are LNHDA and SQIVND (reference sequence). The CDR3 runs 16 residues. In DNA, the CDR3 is TGTGCCAGTAGTATTAATGGTTGGGCAGGATATCAGCCCCAGCATTTT. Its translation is CASSINGWAGYQPQHF.

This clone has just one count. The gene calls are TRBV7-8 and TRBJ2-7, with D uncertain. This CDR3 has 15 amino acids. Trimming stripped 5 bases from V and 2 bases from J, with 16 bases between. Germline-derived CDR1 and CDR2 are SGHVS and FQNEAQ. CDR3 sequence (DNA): TGTGCCAGCAGCAAACGTTATTGGCGCCCCTACGAGCAGTACGTC. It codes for CASSKRYWRPYEQYV.

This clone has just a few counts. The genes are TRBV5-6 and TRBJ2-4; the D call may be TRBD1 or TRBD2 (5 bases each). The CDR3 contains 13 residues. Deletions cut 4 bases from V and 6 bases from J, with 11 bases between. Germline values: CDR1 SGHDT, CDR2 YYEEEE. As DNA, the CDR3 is TGTGCCAGCAGCCTCGACGGGGCAAACATTCAGTACTTC. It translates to CASSLDGANIQYF.

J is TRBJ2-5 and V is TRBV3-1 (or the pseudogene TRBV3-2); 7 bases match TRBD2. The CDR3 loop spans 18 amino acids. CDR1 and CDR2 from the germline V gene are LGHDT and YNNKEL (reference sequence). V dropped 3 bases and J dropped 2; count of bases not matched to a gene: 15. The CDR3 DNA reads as TGTGCCAGCAGCCAGGTTCAAGCGGGGTACGGATCTCAAGAGACCCAGTACTTC. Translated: CASSQVQAGYGSQETQYF.

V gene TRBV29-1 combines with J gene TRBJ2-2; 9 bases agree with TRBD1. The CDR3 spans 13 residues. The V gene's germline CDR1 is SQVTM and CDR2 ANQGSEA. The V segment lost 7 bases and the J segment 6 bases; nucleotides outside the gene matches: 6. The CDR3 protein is CSAGQGMAGELFF. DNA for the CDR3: TGCAGCGCTGGACAGGGGATGGCCGGGGAGCTGTTTTTT.

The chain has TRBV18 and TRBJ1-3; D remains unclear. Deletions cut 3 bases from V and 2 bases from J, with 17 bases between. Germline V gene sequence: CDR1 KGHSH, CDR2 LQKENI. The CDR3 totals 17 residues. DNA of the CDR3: TGTGCCAGCTCACCCCAGCTTTCCACTCTTCCTGGAAACACCATATATTTT. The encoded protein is CASSPQLSTLPGNTIYF.

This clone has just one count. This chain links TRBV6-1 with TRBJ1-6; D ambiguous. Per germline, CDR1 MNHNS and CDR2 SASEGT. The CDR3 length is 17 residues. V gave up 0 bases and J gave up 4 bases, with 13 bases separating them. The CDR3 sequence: CASSEAAPSLYNSPLHF. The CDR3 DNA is TGTGCCAGCAGTGAAGCCGCTCCTTCACTATATAATTCACCCCTCCACTTT.